Below, 5 T cell receptor beta chains from the same sample are listed, as sequenced in a study of blood T cell repertoires in COVID-19. Sequenced by immunoSEQ multiplex PCR; TCRdb stores in-frame clones only, minus some. The sample includes some 150,000 clones, around 81% of them seen just once. Sequenced material: peripheral blood. Receptors originate from a human donor with acute or convalescent COVID-19. The donor label of this sample is uncertain.

Comment on this clone: The germline gene is not matched at one end of the junction; a read error may be the cause. The V call is TRBV2, the J call TRBJ1-2; a possible D gene is TRBD1 (5 bases). The germline V gene encodes CDR1 SNHLY and CDR2 FYNNEI. The CDR3 contains 12 residues. The CDR3 loop is CARIGGNYGYTF. The CDR3 DNA reads as TGTGCCCGGATCGGGGGAAACTACGGCTACACCTTC.

V usage is TRBV24-1 and J usage is TRBJ1-4; a possible D gene is TRBD1 (5 bases). There are 12 residues in the CDR3. Germline CDR1 is KGHDR and CDR2 is SFDVKD. The V and J ends lost 9 bases and 8 bases respectively, with 12 bases between them. CDR3 sequence (DNA): TGTGCCACCCTACAGGCCGGCGAAAAACTGTTTTTT. It translates to CATLQAGEKLFF.

V is TRBV27 and J is TRBJ2-1, with TRBD2 identical over 8 bases. This CDR3 comprises 16 residues. Germline assignment: CDR1 MNHEY and CDR2 SMNVEV (reference sequence). V lost 7 bases, J lost 1 base, and 9 bases stayed unmatched. The CDR3 region has the DNA TGTGCCAGCAAGCGAGGGACTAGGGAGTCCTACAATGAGCAGTTCTTC. Its protein product is CASKRGTRESYNEQFF.

The chain uses TRBV4-1 and TRBJ2-7; possible D gene TRBD1, 6 bases. The germline gives CDR1 MGHRA, CDR2 YSYEKL. The V end was cut by 4 bases, the J end by 6 bases, with 13 bases between. This CDR3 comprises 13 residues. The CDR3 DNA follows: TGCGCCAGCAGCCGAGAACAGGGAAGCGAGCAGTACGTC. Translating it yields CASSREQGSEQYV.

The V and J genes are TRBV4-2 and TRBJ1-2; no reliable D call. Germline CDR1 reads LGHNA; CDR2 reads YNFKEQ. The CDR3 loop spans 12 amino acids. The ends were cut back, 0 bases at V and 6 bases at J, with 5 bases in the middle. The CDR3 region is CASSQDFHGYTF. The CDR3, as DNA: TGTGCCAGCAGCCAAGACTTCCATGGCTACACCTTC.